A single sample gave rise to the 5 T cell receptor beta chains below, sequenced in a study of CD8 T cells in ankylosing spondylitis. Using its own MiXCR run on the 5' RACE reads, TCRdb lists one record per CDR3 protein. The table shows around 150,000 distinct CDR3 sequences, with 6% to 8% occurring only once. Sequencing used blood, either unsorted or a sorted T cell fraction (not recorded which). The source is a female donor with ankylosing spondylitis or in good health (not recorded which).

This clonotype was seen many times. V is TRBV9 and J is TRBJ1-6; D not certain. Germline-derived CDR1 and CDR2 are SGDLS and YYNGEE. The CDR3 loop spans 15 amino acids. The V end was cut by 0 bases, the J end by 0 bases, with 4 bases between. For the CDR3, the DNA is TGTGCCAGCAGCGTAGATACCTCCTATAATTCACCCCTCCACTTT. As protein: CASSVDTSYNSPLHF. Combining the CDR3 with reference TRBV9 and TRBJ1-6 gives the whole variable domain DSGVTQTPKHLITATGQRVTLRCSPRSGDLSVYWYQQSLDQGLQFLIQYYNGEERAKGNILERFSAQQFPDLHSELNLSSLELGDSALYFCASSVDTSYNSPLHFGNGTRLTVT.

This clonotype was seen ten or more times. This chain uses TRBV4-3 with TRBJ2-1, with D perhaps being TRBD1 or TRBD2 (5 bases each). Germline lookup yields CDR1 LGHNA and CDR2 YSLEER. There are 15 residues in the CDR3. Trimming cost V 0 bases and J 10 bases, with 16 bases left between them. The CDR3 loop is CASSQDMTPGREQFF. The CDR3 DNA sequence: TGCGCCAGCAGCCAAGATATGACCCCGGGGCGGGAGCAGTTCTTC.

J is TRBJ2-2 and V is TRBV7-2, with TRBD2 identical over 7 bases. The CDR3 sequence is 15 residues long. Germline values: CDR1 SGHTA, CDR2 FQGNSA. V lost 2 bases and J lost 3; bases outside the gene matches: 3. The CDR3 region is CASSLLAADTGELFF. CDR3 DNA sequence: TGTGCCAGCAGCTTACTAGCGGCGGACACCGGGGAGCTGTTTTTT.

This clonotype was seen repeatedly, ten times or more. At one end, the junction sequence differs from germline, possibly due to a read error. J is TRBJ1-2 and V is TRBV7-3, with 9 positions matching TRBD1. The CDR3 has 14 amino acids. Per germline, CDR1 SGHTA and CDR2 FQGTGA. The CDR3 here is CASSLTGGAYGYTF. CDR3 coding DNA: TGTGCCAGCAGTTTAACAGGGGGCGCCTATGGCTACACCTTC.

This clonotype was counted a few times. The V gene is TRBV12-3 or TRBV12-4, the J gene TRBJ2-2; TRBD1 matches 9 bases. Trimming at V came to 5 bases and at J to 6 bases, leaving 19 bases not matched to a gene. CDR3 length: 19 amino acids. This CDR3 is CASSLTGTGFNLGAGELFF. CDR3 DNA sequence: TGTGCCAGCAGTCTTACCGGGACAGGGTTTAATTTAGGCGCCGGGGAGCTGTTTTTT.